This TCR beta chain was documented in a study of response to subunit inactivated influenza vaccine. J lost 4 bases, V lost 5 bases, and 11 bases had no gene match. The germline V gene has CDR1 DFQATT and CDR2 SNEGSKA (reference sequence). The CDR3 consists of 15 residues. TCRdb re-analysed the RT-PCR reads in MiXCR, keeping a single row per CDR3 protein. Among over 650,000 distinct CDR3 sequences, approximately 18% were seen once, and the ten largest hold 11%. This clonotype showed up just a few times. The sample was PBMCs from blood, taken approximately 5 days after vaccination. The clonotype originates from a man aged 50-59 years who received an inactivated influenza vaccine. This rearrangement joins TRBV20-1 to TRBJ2-5; 9 bases match TRBD1. The DNA of the CDR3 is TGCAGTGCTCTCCCGGGACAGGGATGGCGAGAGACCCAGTACTTC. This sequence encodes CSALPGQGWRETQYF.